This T cell receptor beta chain comes out of a study of cytomegalovirus exposure and HLA in healthy donors. Study in general: Genotyping of some 400 donors showed that around 86% belonged to the Caucasian-associated ancestry cluster. Findings and caveats of the study: Immune exposure data for these donors was limited to CMV serostatus.

Researchers ran the PCR with 60 Vbeta and 13 Jbeta primers. The protocol was immunoSEQ multiplex PCR, while the TCRdb copy is restricted to in-frame clones and leaves out a portion. Of about 160,000 clones in the sample, about 80% are singletons; the top ten hold around 3.5%. The donors were healthy bone marrow donors. Sampled while nominally healthy, donors likely had unrecorded immune exposures. This CDR3 comprises 15 residues. The V end lost 6 bases, the J end lost 1 base, and 16 bases lay between the germline ends. Germline loops: CDR1 SGDLS, CDR2 YYNGEE. Concerning this clone itself: Antigen unknown.

The chain has TRBV9 and TRBJ1-1; TRBD1 might be the D (6 bases). The clonotype originates from a man aged 25-40 years in good health and CMV-seropositive. Specimen: PBMCs. The CDR3 DNA is TGTGCCAGCACCCTGGGGGCAGGGTCGAACACTGAAGCTTTCTTT. This translates into CASTLGAGSNTEAFF. The whole variable domain, remainder taken from reference TRBV9 and TRBJ1-1, is DSGVTQTPKHLITATGQRVTLRCSPRSGDLSVYWYQQSLDQGLQFLIQYYNGEERAKGNILERFSAQQFPDLHSELNLSSLELGDSALYFCASTLGAGSNTEAFFGQGTRLTVV.